The subject of this entry is one T cell receptor (beta chain). What it binds is unknown. One end of the junction is discordant with germline, which a read error may explain. From germline, CDR1 is MGHRA and CDR2 YSYEKL. CDR3 length: 15 residues. This record belongs to a study of blood T cells in healthy people across ages. Study outcomes and limitations: Lack of knowledge of donor CMV status possibly confounded expanded clonotype changes.

Then a second PCR, running roughly 7 to 11 cycles, was carried out with a sample-barcoded 5' primer and a J-beta primer mix. Every molecule of cDNA carried a tag from a template-switch adaptor with 12 random nucleotides. TCRdb reprocessed the 5' RACE reads with MiXCR, giving one entry per CDR3 protein. The data show 800,000 or so distinct CDR3 sequences, with about half seen just once and 15% to 20% held by the top ten. The rearrangement joins TRBV4-1 to TRBJ2-7, with D tentatively TRBD1 or TRBD2 (5 bases each). The clonotype was recovered from a man at least 80 years old in good health. Sequences were obtained from blood. The CDR3 nucleotides are TGCGCCAGCGGCCAAGTGAAAGGGACCTCCGCGGAGCAGTACTTC. It is translated as CASGQVKGTSAEQYF.